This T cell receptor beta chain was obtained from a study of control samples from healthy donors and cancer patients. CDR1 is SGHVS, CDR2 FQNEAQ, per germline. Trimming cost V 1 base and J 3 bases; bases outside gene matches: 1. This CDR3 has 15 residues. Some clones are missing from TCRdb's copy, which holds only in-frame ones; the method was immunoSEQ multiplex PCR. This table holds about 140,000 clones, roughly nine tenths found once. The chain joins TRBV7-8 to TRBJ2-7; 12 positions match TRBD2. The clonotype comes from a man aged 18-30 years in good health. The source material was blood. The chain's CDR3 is CASSLGTSGVYEQYF. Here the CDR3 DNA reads TGTGCCAGCAGCTTAGGGACTAGCGGGGTCTACGAGCAGTACTTC.